The 20 T cell receptor beta chains reported below all come from one sample, sequenced in a study of control samples from healthy donors and cancer patients. Generated by immunoSEQ multiplex PCR, the TCRdb table keeps only in-frame clones and is missing some. Counted here are roughly 150,000 clones, around 88% occurring once; the ten biggest clones make up approximately 1.7%. The sequenced material came from blood. The receptors shown here come from a man between 18 and 29 years old in good health.

This chain joins TRBV30 and TRBJ1-1; no reliable D call. The germline CDR1 and CDR2 sequences are GTSNPN and SVGIG (reference sequence). V lost 3 bases, J lost 0 bases, and 8 bases lay in between. This CDR3 has 13 residues. This CDR3 is CAWSSQVNTEAFF. The CDR3 DNA reads TGTGCCTGGAGCAGCCAGGTGAACACTGAAGCTTTCTTT.

This clone has just one count. This CDR3 reads CAWSVRRGHQPQHF. Here the CDR3 DNA reads TGTGCCTGGAGTGTACGAAGGGGCCATCAGCCCCAGCATTTT. This sequence joins TRBV30 and TRBJ1-5; TRBD1 might be the D (5 bases). The CDR3 runs to 14 residues. Germline-derived CDR1 and CDR2 are GTSNPN and SVGIG (reference sequence). V was pared by 0 bases and J by 5 bases, with 11 bases between.

This chain joins TRBV19 and TRBJ1-5; 7 bases line up with TRBD1. The germline CDR1 and CDR2 sequences are LNHDA and SQIVND (reference sequence). V shed 3 bases, J shed 5 bases, and the junction held 4 bases outside the gene matches. The CDR3 contains 14 residues. This CDR3 reads CASSMRQGDQPQHF. CDR3 nucleotide sequence: TGTGCCAGTAGTATGCGACAGGGTGATCAGCCCCAGCATTTT.

The J gene is TRBJ1-2, the V gene TRBV7-2; tentatively, D is TRBD1 (5 bases). Germline CDR1 reads SGHTA; CDR2 reads FQGNSA. This CDR3 comprises 15 residues. V lost 4 bases and J lost 6, with 18 bases in between. CDR3 amino acids: CASSSYRLGEHGYTF. CDR3 DNA: TGTGCCAGCAGCTCATACAGGCTCGGGGAGCATGGCTACACCTTC.

This clone was detected once. This chain connects TRBV18 to TRBJ1-5; the D gene is possibly TRBD1 (5 bases). CDR3 size: 15 residues. CDR1 KGHSH and CDR2 LQKENI come from the germline V gene. Trimming removed 3 bases at V and 5 bases at J, with 14 bases between. The CDR3 here is CASSPETVSDQPQHF. For the CDR3, the DNA is TGTGCCAGCTCACCGGAGACAGTATCCGATCAGCCCCAGCATTTT.

The rearrangement uses TRBV14 and TRBJ2-7; TRBD1 agrees at 10 bases. The J segment lost 4 bases and the V segment lost 2 bases, leaving 2 bases of the junction unmatched. This CDR3 contains 14 residues. Germline V gives CDR1 SGHDN, CDR2 FVKESK. This CDR3 reads CASSQTDRGYEQYF. The DNA of the CDR3 is TGTGCCAGCAGCCAAACGGACAGGGGGTACGAGCAGTACTTC.

V is TRBV7-6 and J is TRBJ2-5, with D perhaps matching TRBD2 (5 bases). This CDR3 region has 15 residues. V lost 5 bases to trimming and J lost 4 bases, with 17 bases between them. The germline V gene has CDR1 SGHVS and CDR2 FNYEAQ. The CDR3 loop reads CASSQRGGGLETQYF. In DNA form, the CDR3 reads TGTGCCAGCAGCCAGAGAGGAGGCGGGTTAGAGACCCAGTACTTC.

The rearrangement uses TRBV7-2 and TRBJ2-1, with no clear D. V gave up 5 bases and J gave up 0 bases, with 2 bases separating them. The length of the CDR3 is 12 residues. CDR1 is SGHTA and CDR2 is FQGNSA in the germline V gene. CDR3 amino acids: CASSASYNEQFF. In nucleotides, the CDR3 is TGTGCCAGCAGCGCCTCCTACAATGAGCAGTTCTTC.

A few counts support this clone. The gene calls are TRBV21-1 and TRBJ2-2; TRBD2 is taken as the D call from the table, unchecked against the DNA. TRBV21-1 is described as a pseudogene. The CDR3 is made up of 14 amino acids. The CDR3 DNA follows: TGTGCCAGCACCCGGGACTTCCAGGGCGGGGAGCTGTTTTTT. Its translation is CASTRDFQGGELFF.

V and J are TRBV30 and TRBJ2-3, with 9 bases identical to TRBD2. The CDR3 spans 15 residues. The V and J ends lost 4 bases and 6 bases, in that order; junction bases with no gene match: 11. Germline lookup yields CDR1 GTSNPN and CDR2 SVGIG (reference sequence). In nucleotides, the CDR3 is TGTGCCTGGACGGGCGGCGGGGGGGCCTGGGATACGCAGTATTTT. This gives the protein CAWTGGGGAWDTQYF.

The table lists this clone with a count of one. This rearrangement joins TRBV7-2 to TRBJ2-2, with D possibly TRBD2 on 6 matching bases. V was cut by 5 bases and J by 3 bases, with 16 bases left in between. CDR1 and CDR2 (germline): SGHTA, FQGNSA. The length of the CDR3 is 16 residues. CDR3 sequence: CASSTRGDLYTGELFF. The CDR3 DNA is TGTGCCAGCAGCACCCGCGGGGACCTGTACACCGGGGAGCTGTTTTTT.

This clone appeared once. This chain connects TRBV3-1 (or the pseudogene TRBV3-2) to TRBJ2-1; TRBD1 might be the D (6 bases). Trimming took 7 bases from V and 2 from J, leaving 12 bases between them. The CDR3 length is 14 residues. Looked up from germline, CDR1 is LGHDT and CDR2 is YNNKEL (reference sequence). Here the CDR3 reads CASKIAGAYNEQFF. CDR3 nucleotides: TGTGCCAGCAAGATCGCAGGGGCCTACAATGAGCAGTTCTTC.

The chain couples TRBV4-2 to TRBJ2-1; 11 bases map to TRBD2. Germline assignment: CDR1 LGHNA and CDR2 YNFKEQ. Trimming took 2 bases from V and 6 from J; bases not matched to a gene: 3. The CDR3 spans 15 residues. This CDR3 is CASSQSGLAANEQFF. Written as DNA, the CDR3 is TGTGCCAGCAGCCAATCGGGACTAGCGGCCAATGAGCAGTTCTTC.

In nucleotides, the CDR3 is TGTGCCAGCAGTTACTCGACGGGAAGGGGCACTGAAGCTTTCTTT. It translates to CASSYSTGRGTEAFF. This chain connects TRBV6-5 to TRBJ1-1; D perhaps matches TRBD1 (5 bases). Trimming pared 0 bases from V and 4 bases from J, leaving 12 bases between. The CDR3 sequence is 15 residues long. Germline V gene sequence: CDR1 MNHEY, CDR2 SVGAGI.

This clone occurred a few times. This chain connects TRBV11-3 to TRBJ1-6; D uncertain. This CDR3 region has 13 residues. V lost 1 base, J lost 10 bases, and 8 bases lay in between. Germline loops: CDR1 SGHNT, CDR2 YENEEA. Here the CDR3 reads CASSLVSGSPLHF. In DNA form, the CDR3 reads TGTGCCAGCAGCTTAGTCAGCGGGTCACCCCTCCACTTT.

This chain joins TRBV7-8 and TRBJ1-3; D is unresolved. Trimming took off 4 bases at V and 2 bases at J, with 12 bases between the two ends. The CDR3 has 15 amino acids. Germline lookup yields CDR1 SGHVS and CDR2 FQNEAQ. The CDR3 DNA is TGTGCCAGCAGCTCTGAAAGGGTGGCTGGAAACACCATATATTTT. As protein: CASSSERVAGNTIYF.

The chain carries TRBV1 and TRBJ2-7. TRBV1 is classified as a pseudogene. This CDR3 is 16 amino acids long. CDR3 region: CTSSQDTRGPSYEQYF. In DNA, the CDR3 is TGCACCAGCAGCCAAGACACCCGGGGCCCATCCTACGAGCAGTACTTC.

The CDR3 loop reads CASSTPGWGEGTGELFF. The CDR3 DNA reads TGTGCCAGCAGCACCCCTGGTTGGGGTGAGGGGACCGGGGAGCTGTTTTTT. The chain employs TRBV11-2 and TRBJ2-2; D could derive from TRBD1 or TRBD2 (5 bases each). The CDR3 loop spans 17 amino acids. V was clipped by 5 bases and J by 5 bases, with 21 bases between them. Germline loops: CDR1 SGHAT, CDR2 FQNNGV.

V and J are TRBV7-8 and TRBJ1-2, with a possible D match to TRBD1 (6 bases). V was cut by 3 bases and J by 2 bases, with 7 bases left in between. Germline V gene data show CDR1 as SGHVS and CDR2 as FQNEAQ. This CDR3 contains 13 residues. This CDR3 is CASSFDRNYGYTF. The CDR3 region has the DNA TGTGCCAGCAGCTTCGACAGGAACTATGGCTACACCTTC. The full variable domain, with the rest looked up from reference TRBV7-8 and TRBJ1-2, is GAGVSQSPRYKVAKRGQDVALRCDPISGHVSLFWYQQALGQGPEFLTYFQNEAQLDKSGLPSDRFFAERPEGSVSTLKIQRTQQEDSAVYLCASSFDRNYGYTFGSGTRLTVV.

Only a few counts were recorded for this clone. The rearrangement uses TRBV5-6 and TRBJ2-7; D ambiguous. The CDR3 totals 14 residues. V lost 1 base to trimming and J lost 0 bases, with 8 bases between them. Germline V lookup: CDR1 SGHDT, CDR2 YYEEEE. The DNA of the CDR3 is TGTGCCAGCAGCTTGTTCCAGGCCTCCTACGAGCAGTACTTC. Protein sequence: CASSLFQASYEQYF.